This T cell receptor (beta chain) was recovered during a study of vaccination effects on CD4 cells after COVID-19. Sequencing followed a ViraFEST assay step that expanded antigen-specific CD4+ T cells with viral peptide pools. Upon completion of around eleven days in culture, CD4+ T cells were isolated. Two doses of either BNT162b2 or mRNA-1273 were given to each participant. Clones were read by immunoSEQ multiplex PCR, and TCRdb kept only the in-frame ones, dropping some. Of tens of thousands of clones listed, approximately 73% are singletons. Germline CDR1 and CDR2: LNHDA and SQIVND (reference sequence). With 7 bases clipped from V and 4 bases from J, the junction kept 6 bases outside the gene matches. The CDR3 covers 15 residues. This clone has more than one count but fewer than ten. Its specificity is not known.

J is TRBJ1-6 and V is TRBV19, with TRBD1 matching over 8 bases. The sequence derives from a human donor who received a COVID-19 vaccine. The sample consisted of CD4+ T cells from PBMCs cultured with HCoV-229E spike peptides, taken after COVID-19 vaccination. The CDR3 here is CASNAGDRYNSPLHF. The CDR3 nucleotides are TGTGCCAGTAACGCGGGGGACAGGTATAATTCACCCCTCCACTTT.